A selection of T cell receptor beta chains follows, all from one sample in a study of shared clonotypes between healthy human individuals. Repertoires were generated with immunoSEQ multiplex PCR, while TCRdb's copy carries only in-frame clones and drops some. The profile shows about 2 million clones, 90% to 95% of them singletons. The sequenced sample was naive CD4+ T cells sorted from blood. The receptor source for this set is a man between 18 and 35 years old in good health. Each CDR3 is given with its conserved first and last residue. The D gene is left open where the match is weak. Some rows have no size entry. The others give once, few or many, or a class for an expanded clone.

abundance: NA; d_gene: NA; len: 16; j_gene: TRBJ1-3; v_gene: TRBV7-9; CDR3aa: CASSLNPGRVGNTIYF; CDR3nt: TGTGCCAGCAGCTTAAACCCAGGAAGGGTTGGAAACACCATATATTTT
abundance: NA; d_gene: NA; len: 17; j_gene: TRBJ1-6; v_gene: TRBV7-6; CDR3aa: CASSLGRRGGRNSPLHF; CDR3nt: TGTGCCAGCAGCTTAGGCCGCCGGGGGGGGCGGAATTCACCCCTCCACTTT
abundance: NA; d_gene: TRBD1; len: 14; j_gene: TRBJ2-2; v_gene: TRBV5-1; CDR3aa: CASSLGQGTGELFF; CDR3nt: TGCGCCAGCAGCTTGGGACAGGGGACCGGGGAGCTGTTTTTT
abundance: NA; d_gene: TRBD1; len: 14; j_gene: TRBJ1-1; v_gene: TRBV6-5; CDR3aa: CASRQDRVATEAFF; CDR3nt: TGTGCCAGCAGACAGGACAGGGTCGCCACTGAAGCTTTCTTT
abundance: NA; d_gene: TRBD2; len: 17; j_gene: TRBJ2-1; v_gene: TRBV5-5; CDR3aa: CASSLRLAGGQYNEQFF; CDR3nt: TGTGCCAGCAGCTTGCGATTAGCGGGGGGCCAATACAATGAGCAGTTCTTC
abundance: NA; d_gene: TRBD1; len: 15; j_gene: TRBJ2-7; v_gene: TRBV5-5; CDR3aa: CASSPGQGEFYEQYF; CDR3nt: TGTGCCAGCAGCCCCGGACAGGGAGAATTCTACGAGCAGTACTTC
abundance: NA; d_gene: NA; len: 15; j_gene: TRBJ2-5; v_gene: TRBV7-6; CDR3aa: CASSLAPRAQETQYF; CDR3nt: TGTGCCAGCAGCTTAGCGCCGCGGGCCCAAGAGACCCAGTACTTC
abundance: NA; d_gene: TRBD1; len: 14; j_gene: TRBJ1-2; v_gene: TRBV5-1; CDR3aa: CASSLEGALYGYTF; CDR3nt: TGCGCCAGCAGCTTGGAGGGGGCCCTCTATGGCTACACCTTC
abundance: NA; d_gene: NA; len: 15; j_gene: TRBJ2-5; v_gene: TRBV9; CDR3aa: CASSPRLRAGETQYF; CDR3nt: TGTGCCAGCAGCCCACGCCTTAGGGCGGGAGAGACCCAGTACTTC
abundance: once; d_gene: TRBD1; len: 18; j_gene: TRBJ1-1; v_gene: TRBV30; CDR3aa: CAWSARDRLKGTNTEAFF; CDR3nt: TGTGCCTGGAGTGCCCGGGACAGGCTAAAAGGTACGAACACTGAAGCTTTCTTT
abundance: many; d_gene: NA; len: 13; j_gene: TRBJ2-1; v_gene: TRBV30; CDR3aa: CAWSGGANNEQFF; CDR3nt: TGTGCCTGGAGCGGCGGGGCGAACAATGAGCAGTTCTTC
abundance: once; d_gene: TRBD1; len: 13; j_gene: TRBJ2-7; v_gene: TRBV29-1; CDR3aa: CSVADRALYEQYF; CDR3nt: TGCAGCGTCGCGGACAGGGCCCTCTACGAGCAGTACTTC
abundance: NA; d_gene: NA; len: 15; j_gene: TRBJ2-3; v_gene: TRBV14; CDR3aa: CASSSWGGLSDTQYF; CDR3nt: TGTGCCAGCAGCAGTTGGGGGGGCTTATCAGATACGCAGTATTTT
abundance: NA; d_gene: NA; len: 14; j_gene: TRBJ1-1; v_gene: TRBV25-1; CDR3aa: CASSHNIANTEAFF; CDR3nt: TGTGCCAGCAGCCATAACATCGCCAACACTGAAGCTTTCTTT
abundance: NA; d_gene: NA; len: 14; j_gene: TRBJ2-1; v_gene: TRBV6-1; CDR3aa: CASSARQPDNEQFF; CDR3nt: TGTGCCAGCAGTGCTCGGCAGCCGGACAATGAGCAGTTCTTC
abundance: once; d_gene: NA; len: 14; j_gene: TRBJ2-5; v_gene: TRBV5-6; CDR3aa: CASSLPLSQETQYF; CDR3nt: TGTGCCAGCAGCTTACCTCTGTCCCAAGAGACCCAGTACTTC
abundance: NA; d_gene: NA; len: 16; j_gene: TRBJ2-7; v_gene: TRBV5-5; CDR3aa: CASSLQYAGDTYEQYF; CDR3nt: TGTGCCAGCAGCTTGCAGTATGCAGGGGATACCTACGAGCAGTACTTC
abundance: NA; d_gene: TRBD2; len: 15; j_gene: TRBJ2-3; v_gene: TRBV5-4; CDR3aa: CASSSSGGAGDTQYF; CDR3nt: TGTGCCAGCAGCTCTAGCGGGGGGGCGGGAGATACGCAGTATTTT
abundance: NA; d_gene: TRBD2; len: 15; j_gene: TRBJ2-3; v_gene: TRBV5-1; CDR3aa: CASSSAGGSTDTQYF; CDR3nt: TGCGCCAGCAGTTCAGCGGGAGGTAGCACAGATACGCAGTATTTT
abundance: NA; d_gene: NA; len: 11; j_gene: TRBJ2-7; v_gene: TRBV5-5; CDR3aa: CASSFGYEQYF; CDR3nt: TGTGCCAGCAGCTTCGGGTACGAGCAGTACTTC
abundance: NA; d_gene: TRBD1; len: 14; j_gene: TRBJ2-1; v_gene: TRBV10-3; CDR3aa: CAIRGTAVGLEQFF; CDR3nt: TGTGCCATCAGGGGGACAGCGGTGGGCCTTGAGCAGTTCTTC
abundance: NA; d_gene: NA; len: 11; j_gene: TRBJ2-7; v_gene: TRBV20-1; CDR3aa: CSARGPYEQYF; CDR3nt: TGCAGTGCTAGAGGGCCCTACGAGCAGTACTTC
abundance: NA; d_gene: NA; len: 14; j_gene: TRBJ1-2; v_gene: TRBV9; CDR3aa: CASSARQEVVGYTF; CDR3nt: TGTGCCAGCAGCGCACGACAGGAGGTTGTCGGCTACACCTTC
abundance: NA; d_gene: NA; len: 13; j_gene: TRBJ2-3; v_gene: TRBV10-3; CDR3aa: CAISAGGPDTQYF; CDR3nt: TGTGCCATCAGTGCCGGGGGACCAGATACGCAGTATTTT
abundance: NA; d_gene: TRBD2; len: 15; j_gene: TRBJ2-1; v_gene: TRBV7-9; CDR3aa: CASSLGTSGDNEQFF; CDR3nt: TGTGCCAGCAGCTTGGGGACTAGCGGCGACAATGAGCAGTTCTTC
abundance: NA; d_gene: NA; len: 13; j_gene: TRBJ2-1; v_gene: TRBV5-4; CDR3aa: CASSLILTNEQFF; CDR3nt: TGTGCCAGCAGCTTGATACTCACCAATGAGCAGTTCTTC
abundance: NA; d_gene: NA; len: 15; j_gene: TRBJ2-2; v_gene: TRBV2; CDR3aa: CATRGRSPNTGELFF; CDR3nt: TGTGCCACCCGGGGAAGGAGCCCGAACACCGGGGAGCTGTTTTTT
abundance: NA; d_gene: NA; len: 15; j_gene: TRBJ2-4; v_gene: TRBV28; CDR3aa: CASSLEGLAKNIQYF; CDR3nt: TGTGCCAGCAGTTTGGAGGGACTAGCCAAAAACATTCAGTACTTC
abundance: NA; d_gene: TRBD1; len: 15; j_gene: TRBJ2-5; v_gene: TRBV25-1; CDR3aa: CASSEIRDRGETQYF; CDR3nt: TGTGCCAGCAGTGAGATTCGGGACAGGGGGGAGACCCAGTACTTC
abundance: NA; d_gene: NA; len: 13; j_gene: TRBJ2-1; v_gene: TRBV4-3; CDR3aa: CASSQETSNEQFF; CDR3nt: TGCGCCAGCAGCCAAGAAACATCTAATGAGCAGTTCTTC
abundance: NA; d_gene: NA; len: 13; j_gene: TRBJ2-5; v_gene: TRBV7-2; CDR3aa: CASSRTYQETQYF; CDR3nt: TGTGCCAGCAGCAGGACGTACCAAGAGACCCAGTACTTC
abundance: NA; d_gene: TRBD1; len: 13; j_gene: TRBJ1-1; v_gene: TRBV10-3; CDR3aa: CASGQGLGTEAFF; CDR3nt: TGTGCCAGCGGACAGGGGCTGGGCACTGAAGCTTTCTTT
abundance: NA; d_gene: TRBD1; len: 16; j_gene: TRBJ2-5; v_gene: TRBV5-1; CDR3aa: CASRISWTGLQETQYF; CDR3nt: TGCGCCAGCAGAATCTCTTGGACAGGGCTCCAAGAGACCCAGTACTTC
abundance: NA; d_gene: NA; len: 12; j_gene: TRBJ1-1; v_gene: TRBV30; CDR3aa: CAWVGGNTEAFF; CDR3nt: TGTGCCTGGGTCGGGGGGAACACTGAAGCTTTCTTT
abundance: NA; d_gene: NA; len: 16; j_gene: TRBJ1-1; v_gene: TRBV7-3; CDR3aa: CASSPTGKRVNTEAFF; CDR3nt: TGTGCCAGCAGCCCCACAGGGAAGAGGGTGAACACTGAAGCTTTCTTT
abundance: once; d_gene: NA; len: 15; j_gene: TRBJ2-3; v_gene: TRBV11-3; CDR3aa: CASSLNGERTDTQYF; CDR3nt: TGTGCCAGCAGCCTCAATGGGGAGCGCACAGATACGCAGTATTTT
abundance: NA; d_gene: NA; len: 14; j_gene: TRBJ2-7; v_gene: TRBV9; CDR3aa: CASSVGLYSYEQYF; CDR3nt: TGTGCCAGCAGCGTAGGGCTTTATTCCTACGAGCAGTACTTC
abundance: NA; d_gene: TRBD1; len: 14; j_gene: TRBJ1-2; v_gene: TRBV6-1; CDR3aa: CASSPGQENYGYTF; CDR3nt: TGTGCCAGCAGTCCGGGACAGGAGAACTATGGCTACACCTTC
abundance: NA; d_gene: NA; len: 15; j_gene: TRBJ2-3; v_gene: TRBV18; CDR3aa: CASSPRQDSTDTQYF; CDR3nt: TGTGCCAGCTCACCCCGACAGGACAGCACAGATACGCAGTATTTT
abundance: NA; d_gene: TRBD1; len: 13; j_gene: TRBJ2-5; v_gene: TRBV10-3; CDR3aa: CAISGQGQETQYF; CDR3nt: TGTGCCATCAGTGGACAGGGGCAAGAGACCCAGTACTTC
abundance: once; d_gene: NA; len: 13; j_gene: TRBJ1-5; v_gene: TRBV5-1; CDR3aa: CASSLAGGQPQHF; CDR3nt: TGCGCCAGCAGCTTGGCGGGAGGGCAGCCCCAGCATTTT